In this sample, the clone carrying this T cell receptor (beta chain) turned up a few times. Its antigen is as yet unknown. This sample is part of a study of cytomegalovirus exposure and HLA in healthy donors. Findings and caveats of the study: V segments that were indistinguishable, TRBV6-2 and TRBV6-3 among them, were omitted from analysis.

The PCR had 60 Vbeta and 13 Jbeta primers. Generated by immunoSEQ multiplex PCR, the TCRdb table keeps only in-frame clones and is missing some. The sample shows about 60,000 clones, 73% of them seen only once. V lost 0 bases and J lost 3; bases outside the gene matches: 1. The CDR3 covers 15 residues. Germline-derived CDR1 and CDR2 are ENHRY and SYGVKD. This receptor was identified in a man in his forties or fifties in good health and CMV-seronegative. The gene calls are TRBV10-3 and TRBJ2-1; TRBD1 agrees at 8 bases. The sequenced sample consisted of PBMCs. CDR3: CAISESGTGYNEQFF. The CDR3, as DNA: TGTGCCATCAGTGAGTCAGGGACAGGCTACAATGAGCAGTTCTTC.